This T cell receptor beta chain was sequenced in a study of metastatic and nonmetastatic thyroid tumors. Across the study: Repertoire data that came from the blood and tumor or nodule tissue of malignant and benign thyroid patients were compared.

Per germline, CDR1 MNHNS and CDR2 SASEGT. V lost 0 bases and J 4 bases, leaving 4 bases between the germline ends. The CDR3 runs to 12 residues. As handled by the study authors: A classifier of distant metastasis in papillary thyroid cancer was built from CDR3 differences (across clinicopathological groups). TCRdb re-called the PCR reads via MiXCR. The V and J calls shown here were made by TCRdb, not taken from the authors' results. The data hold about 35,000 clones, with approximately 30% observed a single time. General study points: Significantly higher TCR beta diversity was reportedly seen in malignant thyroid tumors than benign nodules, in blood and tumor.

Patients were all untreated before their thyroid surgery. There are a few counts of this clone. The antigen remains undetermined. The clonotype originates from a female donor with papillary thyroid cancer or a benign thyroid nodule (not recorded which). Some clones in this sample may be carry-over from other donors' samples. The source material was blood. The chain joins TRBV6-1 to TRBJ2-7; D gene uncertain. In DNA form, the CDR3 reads TGTGCCAGCAGTGAAGCTGGGTACGAGCAGTACTTC. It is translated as CASSEAGYEQYF.